This T cell receptor beta chain was profiled in a study of blood T cell repertoires in COVID-19. Study at large: The United States, Italy and Spain supplied acute and convalescent COVID-19 samples.

V shed 9 bases and J shed 0 bases, with 15 bases lying between them. Germline V gene data show CDR1 as MDHEN and CDR2 as SYDVKM. The CDR3 runs 15 residues. Only in-frame clones appear in the TCRdb table, and some are missing; sequencing was by immunoSEQ multiplex PCR. The sample carries 150,000 to 200,000 clones, approximately 88% recorded once. All enrollees were roughly 18 to 95 years old and from around 25 US areas. Participant-given clinical history determined each cohort assignment. The sample was PBMCs or T cells enriched from blood (not recorded which). This chain connects TRBV28 to TRBJ1-3; possible D gene TRBD1, 6 bases. This receptor was taken from an older woman who had recovered from COVID-19. CDR3 coding DNA: TGTGCCAGTAAACAGGGCACCTACTCTGGAAACACCATATATTTT. This encodes CASKQGTYSGNTIYF.